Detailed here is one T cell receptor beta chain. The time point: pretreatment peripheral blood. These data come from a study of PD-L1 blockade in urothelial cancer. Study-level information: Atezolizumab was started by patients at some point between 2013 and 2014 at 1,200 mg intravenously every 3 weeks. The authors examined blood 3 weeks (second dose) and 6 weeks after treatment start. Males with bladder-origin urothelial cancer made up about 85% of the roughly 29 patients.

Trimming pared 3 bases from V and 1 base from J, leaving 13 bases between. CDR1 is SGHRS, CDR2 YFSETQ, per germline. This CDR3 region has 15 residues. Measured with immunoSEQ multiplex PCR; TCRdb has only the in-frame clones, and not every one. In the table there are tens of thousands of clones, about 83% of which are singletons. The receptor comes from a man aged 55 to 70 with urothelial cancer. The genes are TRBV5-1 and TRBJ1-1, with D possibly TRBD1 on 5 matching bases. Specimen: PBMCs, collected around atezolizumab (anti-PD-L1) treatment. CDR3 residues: CASSSLGGPNTEAFF. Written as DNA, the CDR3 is TGCGCCAGCAGCTCGCTCGGGGGACCGAACACTGAAGCTTTCTTT.